This T cell receptor beta chain was profiled in a study of T-cell reconstitution after alpha-beta-depleted transplantation in children. Germline CDR1 and CDR2: SGHVS and FQNEAQ. The ends lost 4 bases at V and 9 bases at J; junction bases unmatched: 2. The CDR3 has 13 amino acids. The TCRbeta library incorporated unique molecular identifiers. TCRdb fed the PCR reads into MiXCR, producing one record per CDR3 protein. The data show over 550,000 distinct CDR3 sequences, over 9.5% seen once. The sequencing here drew on PBMCs from the stem cell graft donor, taken from the stem cell graft. The sequence was collected from a human donor who donated a stem cell graft to a child with acute myeloid leukemia. The V call is TRBV7-8, the J call TRBJ2-1; 11 bases are shared with TRBD2. For the CDR3, the DNA is TGTGCCAGCAGCTCTACTAGCGGGAGTGAGCAGTTCTTC. Translation gives CASSSTSGSEQFF.